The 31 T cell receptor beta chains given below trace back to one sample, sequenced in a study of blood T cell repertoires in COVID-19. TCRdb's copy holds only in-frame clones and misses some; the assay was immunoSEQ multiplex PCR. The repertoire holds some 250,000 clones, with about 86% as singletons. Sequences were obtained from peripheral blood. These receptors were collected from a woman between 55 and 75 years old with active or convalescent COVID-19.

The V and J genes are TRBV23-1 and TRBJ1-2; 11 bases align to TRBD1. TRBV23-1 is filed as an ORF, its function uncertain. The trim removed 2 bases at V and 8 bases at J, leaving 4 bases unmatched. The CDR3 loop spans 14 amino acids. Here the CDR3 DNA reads TGCGCCAGCAGTCAACCGGACAGGGGGCAAGGCTACACCTTC. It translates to CASSQPDRGQGYTF.

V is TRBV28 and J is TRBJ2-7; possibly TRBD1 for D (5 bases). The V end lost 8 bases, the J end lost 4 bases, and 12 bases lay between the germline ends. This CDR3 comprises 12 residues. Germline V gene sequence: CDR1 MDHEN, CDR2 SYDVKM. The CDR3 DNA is TGTGCCAGCTGGGCAGGGAAATACGAGCAGTACTTC. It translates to CASWAGKYEQYF.

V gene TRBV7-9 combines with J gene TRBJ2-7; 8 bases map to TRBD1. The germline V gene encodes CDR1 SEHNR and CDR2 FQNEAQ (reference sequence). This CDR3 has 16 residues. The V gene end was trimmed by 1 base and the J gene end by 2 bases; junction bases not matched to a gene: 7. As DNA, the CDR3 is TGTGCCAGCAGCTTAGGCGGACAGGGTGGAGCCTACGAGCAGTACTTC. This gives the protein CASSLGGQGGAYEQYF.

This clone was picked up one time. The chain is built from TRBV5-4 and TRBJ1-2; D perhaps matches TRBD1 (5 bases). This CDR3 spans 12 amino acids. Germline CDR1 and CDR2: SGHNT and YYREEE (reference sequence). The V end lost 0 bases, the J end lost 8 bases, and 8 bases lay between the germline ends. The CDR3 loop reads CASSLDRQGYTF. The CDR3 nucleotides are TGTGCCAGCAGCTTGGACAGGCAGGGCTACACCTTC.

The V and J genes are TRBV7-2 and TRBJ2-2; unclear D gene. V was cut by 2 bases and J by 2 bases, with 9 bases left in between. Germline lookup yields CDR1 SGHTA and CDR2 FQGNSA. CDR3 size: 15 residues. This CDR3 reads CASSLQTRNTGELFF. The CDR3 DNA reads TGTGCCAGCAGCTTACAGACTCGAAACACCGGGGAGCTGTTTTTT.

The CDR3 region is CASSYSIDRAVDTF. As DNA, the CDR3 is TGTGCCAGCAGTTACTCGATCGACAGGGCGGTTGACACCTTC. The chain carries TRBV6-5 and TRBJ1-2, with TRBD1 matching over 7 bases. Per germline, CDR1 MNHEY and CDR2 SVGAGI. The CDR3 is made up of 14 amino acids. V was clipped by 0 bases and J by 12 bases; unmatched bases: 10.

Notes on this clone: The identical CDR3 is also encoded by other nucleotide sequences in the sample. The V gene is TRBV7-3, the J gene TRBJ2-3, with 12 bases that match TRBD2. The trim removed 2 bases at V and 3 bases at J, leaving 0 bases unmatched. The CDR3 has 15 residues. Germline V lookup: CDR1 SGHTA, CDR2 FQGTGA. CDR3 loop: CASSLGLAGTDTQYF. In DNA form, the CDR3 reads TGTGCCAGCAGCTTAGGACTAGCGGGGACAGATACGCAGTATTTT.

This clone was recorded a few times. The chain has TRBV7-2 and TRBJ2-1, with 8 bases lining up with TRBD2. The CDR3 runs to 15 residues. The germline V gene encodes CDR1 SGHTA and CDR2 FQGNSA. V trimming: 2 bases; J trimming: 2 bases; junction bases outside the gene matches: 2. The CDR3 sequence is CASSLNSGTYNEQFF. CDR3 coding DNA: TGTGCCAGCAGCTTAAATAGCGGGACCTACAATGAGCAGTTCTTC.

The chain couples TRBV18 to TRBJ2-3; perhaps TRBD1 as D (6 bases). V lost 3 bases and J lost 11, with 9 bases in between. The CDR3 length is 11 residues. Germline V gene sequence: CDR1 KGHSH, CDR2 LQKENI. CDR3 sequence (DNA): TGTGCCAGCTCACCTCCGGGACAGCAGTATTTT. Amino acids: CASSPPGQQYF.

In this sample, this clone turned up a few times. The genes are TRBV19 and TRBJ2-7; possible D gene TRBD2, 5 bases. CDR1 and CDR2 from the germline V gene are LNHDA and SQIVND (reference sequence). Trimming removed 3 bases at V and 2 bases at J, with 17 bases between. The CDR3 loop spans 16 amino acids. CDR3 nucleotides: TGTGCCAGTAGTATGGTCCCGGGGATCGACCCCTACGAGCAGTACTTC. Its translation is CASSMVPGIDPYEQYF.

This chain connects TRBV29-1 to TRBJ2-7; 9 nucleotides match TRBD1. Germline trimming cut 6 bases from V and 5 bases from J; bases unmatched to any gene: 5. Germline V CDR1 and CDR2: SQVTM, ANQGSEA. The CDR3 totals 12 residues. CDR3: CSVNRGPNEQYF. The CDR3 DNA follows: TGCAGCGTCAACAGGGGGCCCAACGAGCAGTACTTC.

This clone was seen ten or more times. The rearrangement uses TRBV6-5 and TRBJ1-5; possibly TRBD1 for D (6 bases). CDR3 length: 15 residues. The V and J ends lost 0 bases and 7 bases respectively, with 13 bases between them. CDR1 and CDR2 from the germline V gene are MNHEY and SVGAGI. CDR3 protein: CASSYSAGEMQPQHF. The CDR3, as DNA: TGTGCCAGCAGTTACTCCGCAGGGGAAATGCAGCCCCAGCATTTT.

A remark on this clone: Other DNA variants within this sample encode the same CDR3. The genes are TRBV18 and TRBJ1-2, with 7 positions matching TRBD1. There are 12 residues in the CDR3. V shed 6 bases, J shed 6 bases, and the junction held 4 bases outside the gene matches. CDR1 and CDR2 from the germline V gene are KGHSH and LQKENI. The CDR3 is CASSSTGDGYTF. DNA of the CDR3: TGTGCCAGCTCGTCCACAGGGGATGGCTACACCTTC.

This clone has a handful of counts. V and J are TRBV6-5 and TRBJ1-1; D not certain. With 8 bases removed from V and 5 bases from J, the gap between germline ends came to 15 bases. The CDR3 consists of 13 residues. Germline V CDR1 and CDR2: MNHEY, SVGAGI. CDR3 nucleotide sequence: TGTGCCAGCGGAGGGTGGGGTGAGACTGAAGCTTTCTTT. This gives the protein CASGGWGETEAFF.

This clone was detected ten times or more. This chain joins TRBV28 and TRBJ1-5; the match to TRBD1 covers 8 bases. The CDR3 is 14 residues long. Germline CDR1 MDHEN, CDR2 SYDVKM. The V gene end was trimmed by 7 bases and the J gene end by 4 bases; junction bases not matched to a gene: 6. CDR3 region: CASIPTGVNQPQHF. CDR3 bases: TGTGCCAGCATTCCGACAGGGGTTAATCAGCCCCAGCATTTT.

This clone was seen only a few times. CDR3 loop: CAISRDSLNTGELFF. Here the CDR3 DNA reads TGTGCAATTTCCCGGGACAGCCTCAACACCGGGGAGCTGTTTTTT. J is TRBJ2-2 and V is TRBV10-3, with TRBD1 identical over 7 bases. This CDR3 comprises 15 residues. Germline CDR1 and CDR2: ENHRY and SYGVKD.

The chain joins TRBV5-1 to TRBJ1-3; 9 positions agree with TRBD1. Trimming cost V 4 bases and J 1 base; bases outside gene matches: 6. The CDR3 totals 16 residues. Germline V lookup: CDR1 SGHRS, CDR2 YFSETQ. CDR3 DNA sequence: TGCGCCAGCAGCGAGACAGGGGGTCCTTCTGGAAACACCATATATTTT. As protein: CASSETGGPSGNTIYF.

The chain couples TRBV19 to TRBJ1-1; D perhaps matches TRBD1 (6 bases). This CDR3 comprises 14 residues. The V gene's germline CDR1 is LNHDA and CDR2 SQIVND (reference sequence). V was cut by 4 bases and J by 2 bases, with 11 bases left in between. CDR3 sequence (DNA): TGTGCCAGTAGTAGTTCAGGGGTAAACACTGAAGCTTTCTTT. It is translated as CASSSSGVNTEAFF.

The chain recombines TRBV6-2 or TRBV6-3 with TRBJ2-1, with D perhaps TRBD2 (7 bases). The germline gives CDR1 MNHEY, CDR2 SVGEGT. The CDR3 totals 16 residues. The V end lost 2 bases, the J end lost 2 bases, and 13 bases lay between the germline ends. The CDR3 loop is CASSYTRGGAYNEQFF. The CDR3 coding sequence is TGTGCCAGCAGTTACACGAGGGGGGGGGCCTACAATGAGCAGTTCTTC.

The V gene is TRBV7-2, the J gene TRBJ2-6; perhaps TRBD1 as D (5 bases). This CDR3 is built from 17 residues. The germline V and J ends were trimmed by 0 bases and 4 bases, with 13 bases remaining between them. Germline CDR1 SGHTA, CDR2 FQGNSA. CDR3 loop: CASSLAQGVSGANVLTF. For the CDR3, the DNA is TGTGCCAGCAGCTTAGCTCAAGGGGTTTCCGGGGCCAACGTCCTGACTTTC.

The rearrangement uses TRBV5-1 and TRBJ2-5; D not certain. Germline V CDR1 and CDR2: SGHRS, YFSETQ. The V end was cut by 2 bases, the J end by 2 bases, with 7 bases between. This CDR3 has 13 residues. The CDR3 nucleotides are TGCGCCAGCAGCTTTACAGTGCAAGAGACCCAGTACTTC. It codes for CASSFTVQETQYF.

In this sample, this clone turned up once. The CDR3 DNA reads TGTGCCAGCAGCCCTAAACTACTTACCGGGGAGCTGTTTTTT. Translated, it gives CASSPKLLTGELFF. V usage is TRBV13 and J usage is TRBJ2-2; D is uncertain. The germline V gene encodes CDR1 PRHDT and CDR2 FYEKMQ (reference sequence). This CDR3 has 14 amino acids. Trimming took off 5 bases at V and 5 bases at J, with 12 bases between the two ends.

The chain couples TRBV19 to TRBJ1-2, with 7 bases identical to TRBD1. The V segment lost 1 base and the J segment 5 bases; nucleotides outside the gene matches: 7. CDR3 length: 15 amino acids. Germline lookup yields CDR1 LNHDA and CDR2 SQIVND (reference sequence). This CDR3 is CASSIAPGQEYGYTF. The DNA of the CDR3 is TGTGCCAGTAGTATAGCCCCCGGACAGGAATATGGCTACACCTTC. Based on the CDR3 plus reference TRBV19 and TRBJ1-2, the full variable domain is DGGITQSPKYLFRKEGQNVTLSCEQNLNHDAMYWYRQDPGQGLRLIYYSQIVNDFQKGDIAEGYSVSREKKESFPLTVTSAQKNPTAFYLCASSIAPGQEYGYTFGSGTRLTVV.

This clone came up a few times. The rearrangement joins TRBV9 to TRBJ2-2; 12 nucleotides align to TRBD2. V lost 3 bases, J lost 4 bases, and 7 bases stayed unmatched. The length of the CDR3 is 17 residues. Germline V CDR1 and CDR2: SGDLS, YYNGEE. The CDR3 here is CASSDLAGGLGTGELFF. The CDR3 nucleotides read TGTGCCAGCAGCGATCTAGCGGGGGGGCTGGGCACCGGGGAGCTGTTTTTT. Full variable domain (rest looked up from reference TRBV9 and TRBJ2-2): DSGVTQTPKHLITATGQRVTLRCSPRSGDLSVYWYQQSLDQGLQFLIQYYNGEERAKGNILERFSAQQFPDLHSELNLSSLELGDSALYFCASSDLAGGLGTGELFFGEGSRLTVL.

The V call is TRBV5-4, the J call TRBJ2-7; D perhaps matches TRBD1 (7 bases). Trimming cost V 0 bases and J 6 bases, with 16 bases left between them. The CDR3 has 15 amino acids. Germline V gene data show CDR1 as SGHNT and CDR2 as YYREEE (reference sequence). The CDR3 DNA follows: TGTGCCAGCAGCTTGGCGTCAGGGGGGACCTCCGAGCAGTACTTC. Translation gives CASSLASGGTSEQYF. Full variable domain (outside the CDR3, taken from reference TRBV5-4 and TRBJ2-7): ETGVTQSPTHLIKTRGQQVTLRCSSQSGHNTVSWYQQALGQGPQFIFQYYREEENGRGNFPPRFSGLQFPNYSSELNVNALELDDSALYLCASSLASGGTSEQYFGPGTRLTVT.

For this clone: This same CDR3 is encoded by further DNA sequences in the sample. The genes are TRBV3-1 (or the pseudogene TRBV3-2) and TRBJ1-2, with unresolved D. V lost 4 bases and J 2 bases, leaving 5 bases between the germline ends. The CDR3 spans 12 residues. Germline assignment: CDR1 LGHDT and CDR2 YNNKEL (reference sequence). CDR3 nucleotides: TGTGCCAGCAGCCCGGGGAACTATGGCTACACCTTC. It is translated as CASSPGNYGYTF.

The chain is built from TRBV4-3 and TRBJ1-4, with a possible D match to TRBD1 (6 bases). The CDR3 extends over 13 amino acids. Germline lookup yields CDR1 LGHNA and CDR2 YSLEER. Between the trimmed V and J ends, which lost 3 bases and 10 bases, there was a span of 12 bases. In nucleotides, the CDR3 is TGCGCCAGCAGCCACGGTCAACAGGGAAAACTGTTTTTT. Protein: CASSHGQQGKLFF.

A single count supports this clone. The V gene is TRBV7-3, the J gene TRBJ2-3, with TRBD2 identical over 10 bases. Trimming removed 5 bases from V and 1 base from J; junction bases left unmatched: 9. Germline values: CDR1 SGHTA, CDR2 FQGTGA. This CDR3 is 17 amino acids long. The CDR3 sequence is CASSRRQGLAGTDTQYF. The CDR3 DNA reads TGTGCCAGCAGCCGAAGACAAGGACTAGCGGGCACAGATACGCAGTATTTT.

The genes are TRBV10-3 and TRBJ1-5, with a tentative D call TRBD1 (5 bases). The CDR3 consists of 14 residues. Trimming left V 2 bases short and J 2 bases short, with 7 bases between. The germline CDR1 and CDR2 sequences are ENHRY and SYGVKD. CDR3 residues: CAISERGGNQPQHF. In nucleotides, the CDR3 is TGTGCCATCAGTGAGAGGGGTGGCAATCAGCCCCAGCATTTT.

The CDR3 DNA follows: TGTGCCTGGAGGTATGGAAACACCATATATTTT. It is translated as CAWRYGNTIYF. This chain uses TRBV30 with TRBJ1-3; D is unclear. The V gene lost 3 bases and the J gene lost 3 bases, with 3 bases spanning the gap. The CDR3 consists of 11 residues. Germline V gene data show CDR1 as GTSNPN and CDR2 as SVGIG (reference sequence).

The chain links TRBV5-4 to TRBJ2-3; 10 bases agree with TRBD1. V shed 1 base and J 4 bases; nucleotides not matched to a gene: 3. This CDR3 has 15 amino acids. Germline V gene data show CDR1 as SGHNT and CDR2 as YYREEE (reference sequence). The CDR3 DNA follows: TGTGCCAGCAGCTTGAGGACAGGGGGTTCAGATACGCAGTATTTT. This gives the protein CASSLRTGGSDTQYF.